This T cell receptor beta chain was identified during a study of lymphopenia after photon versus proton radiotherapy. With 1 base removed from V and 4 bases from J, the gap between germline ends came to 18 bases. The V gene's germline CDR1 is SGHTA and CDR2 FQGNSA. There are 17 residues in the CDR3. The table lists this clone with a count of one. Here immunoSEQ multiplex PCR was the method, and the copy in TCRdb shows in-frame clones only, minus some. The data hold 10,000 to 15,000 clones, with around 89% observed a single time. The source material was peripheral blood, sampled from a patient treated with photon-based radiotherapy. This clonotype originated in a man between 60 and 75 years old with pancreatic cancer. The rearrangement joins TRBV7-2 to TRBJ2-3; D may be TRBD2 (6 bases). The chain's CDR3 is CASSLEGLRRGPDTQYF. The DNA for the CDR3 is TGTGCCAGCAGCTTAGAGGGTTTGAGGCGGGGTCCAGATACGCAGTATTTT.